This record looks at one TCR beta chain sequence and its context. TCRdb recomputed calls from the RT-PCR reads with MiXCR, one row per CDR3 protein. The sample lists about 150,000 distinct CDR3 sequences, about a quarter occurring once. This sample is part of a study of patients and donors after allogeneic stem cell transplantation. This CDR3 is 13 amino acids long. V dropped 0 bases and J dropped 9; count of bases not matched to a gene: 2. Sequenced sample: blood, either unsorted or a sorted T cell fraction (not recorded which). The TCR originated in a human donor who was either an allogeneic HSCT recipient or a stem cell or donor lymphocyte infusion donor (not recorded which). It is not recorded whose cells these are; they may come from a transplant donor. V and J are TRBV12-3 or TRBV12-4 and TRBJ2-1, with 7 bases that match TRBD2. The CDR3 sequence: CASSLAGGGEQFF. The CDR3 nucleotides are TGTGCCAGCAGTTTAGCGGGGGGGGGTGAGCAGTTCTTC.